The sample holds one count of the clone carrying this TCR beta chain. Its target is unknown. The sample belongs to a study of shared clonotypes between healthy human individuals. Study findings and constraints: Relative to clonotypes present in all four donors, those not shared had lower generation probabilities.

The CDR3 runs to 15 residues. Per germline, CDR1 SEHNR and CDR2 FQNEAQ (reference sequence). Unmatched junction bases numbered 1, after V lost 1 base and J lost 2 bases. Deep level was the assay's run setting. The input for sorted-subset replicate PCRs was approximately 190 ng DNA, 25,000 to 30,000 T cell genomes. Original data processing: Owing to the provision of junction-only sequences devoid of quality scores by immunoSEQ, filtering differed. Data came from immunoSEQ multiplex PCR; TCRdb stores just in-frame clones and leaves some out. V and J calls and clone size are as listed in that table; D and trimming were resolved from the DNA. The sample comprises over a million clones, under 80% of which are singletons, and approximately 1.5% rests with the top ten.

This rearrangement joins TRBV7-9 to TRBJ2-3; 9 nucleotides align to TRBD2. This clonotype was sampled from a man younger than 35 in good health. Specimen: memory CD4+ T cells sorted from blood. Subset meaning: CD45RA-negative fraction. CDR3 DNA sequence: TGTGCCAGCAGCTTAGGGACTAGCGCCACAGATACGCAGTATTTT. Translated, it gives CASSLGTSATDTQYF.